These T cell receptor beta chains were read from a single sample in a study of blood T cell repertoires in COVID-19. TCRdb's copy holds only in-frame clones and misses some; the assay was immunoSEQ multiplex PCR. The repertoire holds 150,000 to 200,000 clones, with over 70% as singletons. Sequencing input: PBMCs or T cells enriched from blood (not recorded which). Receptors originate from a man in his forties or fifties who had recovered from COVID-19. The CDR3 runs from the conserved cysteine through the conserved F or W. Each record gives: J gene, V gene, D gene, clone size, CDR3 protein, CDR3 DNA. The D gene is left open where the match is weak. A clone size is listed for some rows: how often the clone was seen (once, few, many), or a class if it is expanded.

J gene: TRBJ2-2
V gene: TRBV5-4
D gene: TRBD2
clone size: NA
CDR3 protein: CASSSPHREGNTGELFF
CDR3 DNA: TGTGCCAGCAGCAGCCCTCACCGGGAGGGTAACACCGGGGAGCTGTTTTTT

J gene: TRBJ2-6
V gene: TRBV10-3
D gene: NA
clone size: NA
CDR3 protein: CAIKFQGANVLTF
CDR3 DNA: TGTGCCATCAAATTCCAAGGGGCCAACGTCCTGACTTTC

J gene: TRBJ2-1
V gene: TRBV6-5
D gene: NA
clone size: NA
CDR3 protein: CASSYSRAGDRDEQFF
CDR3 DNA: TGTGCCAGCAGTTACTCGAGGGCAGGGGATCGGGATGAGCAGTTCTTC

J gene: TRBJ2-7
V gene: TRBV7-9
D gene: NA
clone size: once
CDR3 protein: CASRTTGSYEQYF
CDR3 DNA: TGTGCCAGCAGAACTACAGGATCCTACGAGCAGTACTTC

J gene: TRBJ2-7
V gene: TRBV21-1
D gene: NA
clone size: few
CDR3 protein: CASSKGRRRSSYEQYF
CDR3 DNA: TGTGCCAGCAGCAAAGGGAGGCGGCGAAGCTCCTACGAGCAGTACTTC

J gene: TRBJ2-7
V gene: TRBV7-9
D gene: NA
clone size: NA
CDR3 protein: CASSLGGRGVTYEQYF
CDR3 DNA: TGTGCCAGCAGCTTAGGCGGCAGGGGGGTGACCTACGAGCAGTACTTC

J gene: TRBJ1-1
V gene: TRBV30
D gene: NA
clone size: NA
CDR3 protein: CAFMFSPSTEAFF
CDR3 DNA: TGTGCCTTTATGTTTAGCCCCTCCACTGAAGCTTTCTTT

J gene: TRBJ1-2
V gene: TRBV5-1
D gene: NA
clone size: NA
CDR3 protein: CASSLGRGAPGYTF
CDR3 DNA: TGCGCCAGCAGCTTGGGTCGGGGGGCCCCGGGCTACACCTTC

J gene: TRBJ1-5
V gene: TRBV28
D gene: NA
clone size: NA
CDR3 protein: CASSLIQGGNQPQHF
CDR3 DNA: TGTGCCAGCAGTCTCATCCAGGGTGGCAATCAGCCCCAGCATTTT

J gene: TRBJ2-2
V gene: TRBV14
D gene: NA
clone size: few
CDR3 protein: CASSQRLAGELFF
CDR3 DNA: TGTGCCAGCAGCCAAAGGCTAGCCGGGGAGCTGTTTTTT

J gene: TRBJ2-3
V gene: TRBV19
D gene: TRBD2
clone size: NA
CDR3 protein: CASRTRTSGNTDTQYF
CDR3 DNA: TGTGCCAGTAGGACCCGGACTAGCGGAAACACAGATACGCAGTATTTT

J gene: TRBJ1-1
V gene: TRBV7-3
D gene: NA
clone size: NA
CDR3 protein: CASSPGAGNTEAFF
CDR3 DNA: TGTGCCAGCAGCCCAGGCGCGGGGAACACTGAAGCTTTCTTT

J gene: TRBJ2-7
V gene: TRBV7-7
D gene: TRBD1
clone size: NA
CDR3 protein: CASSRGTVYEQYF
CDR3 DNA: TGTGCCAGCAGCCGAGGGACAGTCTACGAGCAGTACTTC

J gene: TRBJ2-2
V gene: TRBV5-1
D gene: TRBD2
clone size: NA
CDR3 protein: CASSFSGGATGELFF
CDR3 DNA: TGCGCCAGCAGCTTTAGCGGGGGTGCTACCGGGGAGCTGTTTTTT

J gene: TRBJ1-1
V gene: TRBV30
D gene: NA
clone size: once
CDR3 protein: CAWSVLLGRREAFF
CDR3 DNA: TGTGCCTGGAGTGTACTGTTGGGGCGCAGGGAAGCTTTCTTT

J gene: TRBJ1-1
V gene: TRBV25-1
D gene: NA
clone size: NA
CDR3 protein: CASSDTAGNTEAFF
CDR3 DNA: TGTGCCAGCAGTGATACGGCAGGGAACACTGAAGCTTTCTTT

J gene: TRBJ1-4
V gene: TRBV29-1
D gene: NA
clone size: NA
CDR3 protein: CSVRAATNEKLFF
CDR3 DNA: TGCAGCGTCAGGGCCGCAACTAATGAAAAACTGTTTTTT

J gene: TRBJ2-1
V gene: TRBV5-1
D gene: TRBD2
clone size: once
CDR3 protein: CASSPRLADYNEQFF
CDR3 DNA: TGCGCCAGCAGCCCCCGACTAGCGGACTACAATGAGCAGTTCTTC

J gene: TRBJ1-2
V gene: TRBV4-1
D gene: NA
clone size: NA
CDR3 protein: CASSQNEGNYGYTF
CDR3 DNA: TGCGCCAGCAGCCAGAACGAGGGTAACTATGGCTACACCTTC

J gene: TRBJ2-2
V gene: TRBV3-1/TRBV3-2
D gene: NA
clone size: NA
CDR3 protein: CASGETGELFF
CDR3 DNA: TGTGCCAGCGGAGAAACCGGGGAGCTGTTTTTT

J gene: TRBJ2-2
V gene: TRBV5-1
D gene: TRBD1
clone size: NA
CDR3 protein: CASSLAPDRGATGELFF
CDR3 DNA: TGCGCCAGCAGCTTGGCCCCGGACAGGGGCGCCACCGGGGAGCTGTTTTTT

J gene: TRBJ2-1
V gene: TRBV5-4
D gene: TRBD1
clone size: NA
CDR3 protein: CASSLRTGSYVGSYNEQFF
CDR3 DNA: TGTGCCAGCAGCCTACGGACAGGGTCGTACGTTGGCTCCTACAATGAGCAGTTCTTC